This entry is about one TCR beta chain. What it recognizes is unknown. The data were obtained in a study of cytomegalovirus exposure and HLA in healthy donors. Points from the study as a whole: The availability of immune exposure information extended only to CMV serostatus.

PCR employed 60 Vbeta and 13 Jbeta primers. Only in-frame clones appear in the TCRdb table, and some are missing; sequencing was by immunoSEQ multiplex PCR. The data include some 89,000 clones; the top ten clones carry 3% to 4%. Germline trimming cut 4 bases from V and 4 bases from J; bases unmatched to any gene: 9. The germline V gene encodes CDR1 SGHRS and CDR2 YFSETQ. The CDR3 length is 16 residues. The clonotype comes from a woman aged 30 to 39 in good health and CMV-seronegative. The chain recombines TRBV5-1 with TRBJ2-3; TRBD2 agrees at 10 bases. Sequencing input: PBMCs. The DNA of the CDR3 is TGCGCCAGCAGCCGTAACAGCGGGGGGGCCGCAGATACGCAGTATTTT. Translating it yields CASSRNSGGAADTQYF.